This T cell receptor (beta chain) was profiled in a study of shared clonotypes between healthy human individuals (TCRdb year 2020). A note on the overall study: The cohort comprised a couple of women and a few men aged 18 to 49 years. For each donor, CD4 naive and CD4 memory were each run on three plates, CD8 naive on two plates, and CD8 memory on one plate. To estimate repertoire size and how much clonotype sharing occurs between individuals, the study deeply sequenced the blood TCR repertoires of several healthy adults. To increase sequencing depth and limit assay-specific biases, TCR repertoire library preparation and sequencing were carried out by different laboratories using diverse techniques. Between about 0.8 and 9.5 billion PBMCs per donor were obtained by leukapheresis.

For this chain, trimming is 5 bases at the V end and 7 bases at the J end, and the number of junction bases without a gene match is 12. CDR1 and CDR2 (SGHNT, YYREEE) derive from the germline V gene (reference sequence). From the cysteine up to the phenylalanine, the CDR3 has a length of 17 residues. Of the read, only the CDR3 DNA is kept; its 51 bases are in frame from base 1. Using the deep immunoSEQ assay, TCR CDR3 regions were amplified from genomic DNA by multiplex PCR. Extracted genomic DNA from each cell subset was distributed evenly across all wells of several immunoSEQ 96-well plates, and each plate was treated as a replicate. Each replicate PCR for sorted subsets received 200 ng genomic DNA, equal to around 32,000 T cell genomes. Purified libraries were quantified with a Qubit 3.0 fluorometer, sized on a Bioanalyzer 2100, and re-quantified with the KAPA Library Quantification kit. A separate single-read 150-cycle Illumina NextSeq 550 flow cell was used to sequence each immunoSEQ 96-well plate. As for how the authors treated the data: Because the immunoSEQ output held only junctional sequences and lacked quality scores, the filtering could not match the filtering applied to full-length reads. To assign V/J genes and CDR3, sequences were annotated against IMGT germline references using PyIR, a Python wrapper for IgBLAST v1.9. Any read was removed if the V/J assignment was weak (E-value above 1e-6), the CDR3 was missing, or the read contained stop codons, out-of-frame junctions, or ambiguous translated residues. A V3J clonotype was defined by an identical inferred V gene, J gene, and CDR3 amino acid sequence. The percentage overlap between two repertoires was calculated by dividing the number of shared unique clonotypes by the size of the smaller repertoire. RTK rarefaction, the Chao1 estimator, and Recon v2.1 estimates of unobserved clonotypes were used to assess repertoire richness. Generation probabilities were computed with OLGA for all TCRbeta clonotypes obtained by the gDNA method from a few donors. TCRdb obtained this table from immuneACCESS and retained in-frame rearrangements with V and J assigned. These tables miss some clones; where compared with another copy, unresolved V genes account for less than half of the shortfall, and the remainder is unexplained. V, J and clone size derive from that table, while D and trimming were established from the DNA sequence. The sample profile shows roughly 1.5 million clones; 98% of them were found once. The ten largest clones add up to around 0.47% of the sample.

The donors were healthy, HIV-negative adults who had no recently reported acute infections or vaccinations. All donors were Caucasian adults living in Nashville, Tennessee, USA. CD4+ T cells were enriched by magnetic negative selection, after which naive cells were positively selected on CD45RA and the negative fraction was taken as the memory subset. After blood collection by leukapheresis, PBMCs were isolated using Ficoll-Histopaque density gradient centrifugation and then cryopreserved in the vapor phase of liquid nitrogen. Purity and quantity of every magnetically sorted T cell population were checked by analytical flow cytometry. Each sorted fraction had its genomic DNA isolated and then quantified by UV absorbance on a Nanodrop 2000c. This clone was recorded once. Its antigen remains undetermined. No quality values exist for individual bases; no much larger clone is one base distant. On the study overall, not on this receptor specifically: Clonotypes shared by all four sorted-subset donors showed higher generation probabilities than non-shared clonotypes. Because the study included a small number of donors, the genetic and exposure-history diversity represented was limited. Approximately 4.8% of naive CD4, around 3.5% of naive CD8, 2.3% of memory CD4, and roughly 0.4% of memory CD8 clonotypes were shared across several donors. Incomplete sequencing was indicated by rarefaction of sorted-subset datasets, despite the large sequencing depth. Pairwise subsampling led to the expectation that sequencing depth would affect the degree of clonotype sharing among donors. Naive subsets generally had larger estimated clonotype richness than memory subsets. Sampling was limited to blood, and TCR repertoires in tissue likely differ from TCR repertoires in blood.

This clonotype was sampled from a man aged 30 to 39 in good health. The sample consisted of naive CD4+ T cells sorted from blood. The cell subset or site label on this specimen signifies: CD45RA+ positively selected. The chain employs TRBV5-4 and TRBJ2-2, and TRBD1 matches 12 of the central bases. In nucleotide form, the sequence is TGTGCCAGCAGACAGGGACAGGGGGCGTTTGTTGGCGGGGAGCTGTTTTTT. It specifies CASRQGQGAFVGGELFF.